Listed below are T cell receptor beta chains from one sample, sequenced in a study of blood T cell repertoires in COVID-19. Generated by immunoSEQ multiplex PCR, the TCRdb table keeps only in-frame clones and is missing some. This table holds over 65,000 clones, 65% to 90% found once. The sample comprised peripheral blood. These receptors all come from a man at least 80 years old with COVID-19, enrolled during active disease. CDR3s include the opening cysteine and the closing phenylalanine or tryptophan. D genes are given only for firm matches. Rows give clone size only sometimes, using once, few, many, or a class for an expanded clone.

V,size,J,D,DNA,CDR3
TRBV14,NA,TRBJ2-2,NA,TGTGCCAGCAGCCCTCTGCGAAACGGGGAGCTGTTTTTT,CASSPLRNGELFF
TRBV6-5,NA,TRBJ1-2,NA,TGTGCCAGCAGGGACTACAGTGGAGGCTACACCTTC,CASRDYSGGYTF
TRBV3-1/TRBV3-2,NA,TRBJ1-1,NA,TGTGCCAGCAGCCAAGCGGGAGCCAACACTGAAGCTTTCTTT,CASSQAGANTEAFF
TRBV6-5,few,TRBJ1-4,NA,TGTGCCAGCAGTTACCAGGGTGGTGAAAAACTGTTTTTT,CASSYQGGEKLFF
TRBV6-5,NA,TRBJ1-2,TRBD1,TGTGCCAGCAGTTACGGGGGGACAGGATATGGCTACACCTTC,CASSYGGTGYGYTF
TRBV4-1,NA,TRBJ2-7,TRBD2,TGCGCCAGCAGCTCCGTAGGGACTAGAACCTACGAGCAGTACTTC,CASSSVGTRTYEQYF
TRBV7-2,NA,TRBJ2-5,TRBD1,TGTGCCAGCAGCATCAGGGGGCTGGAGACCCAGTACTTC,CASSIRGLETQYF
TRBV7-2,NA,TRBJ2-2,NA,TGTGCCAGCAGCTTTAGAGACTACCGCACCGGGGAGCTGTTTTTT,CASSFRDYRTGELFF
TRBV6-2/TRBV6-3,NA,TRBJ1-1,NA,TGTGCCAGCAGTTACTCGTCACCGGCTGAAGCTTTCTTT,CASSYSSPAEAFF
TRBV9,NA,TRBJ2-3,TRBD2,TGTGCCAGCAGCGTAGTAGCGGGGGGGCGGGGTACGCAGTATTTT,CASSVVAGGRGTQYF
TRBV19,NA,TRBJ2-7,TRBD2,TGTGCCAGTAGTATAGGCGGGGGATATTACGAGCAGTACTTC,CASSIGGGYYEQYF
TRBV25-1,NA,TRBJ2-5,TRBD1,TGTGCCAGCAGGGAGACAGGGAAAGAGACCCAGTACTTC,CASRETGKETQYF
TRBV20-1,NA,TRBJ1-5,NA,TGCAGTGCTAGTCGGACAGTCAATCAGCCCCAGCATTTT,CSASRTVNQPQHF
TRBV5-4,NA,TRBJ1-3,NA,TGTGCCAGCAGTTCCCGGGGGGGTTCGGTGGACACCATATATTTT,CASSSRGGSVDTIYF
TRBV7-3,NA,TRBJ1-6,NA,TGTGCCAGCAGCTTAGACAGTCCTAATTCACCCCTCCACTTT,CASSLDSPNSPLHF
TRBV27,NA,TRBJ1-2,TRBD1,TGTGCCAGCAGTCGGGACAGACAAGGGTATGGCTACACCTTC,CASSRDRQGYGYTF
TRBV6-6,NA,TRBJ1-5,NA,TGTGCCAGCACCCGACTGCTAATGGATCAGCCCCAGCATTTT,CASTRLLMDQPQHF
TRBV20-1,NA,TRBJ1-1,NA,TGCAGTGCCTCAGGCGGAGGGGAAGCTTTCTTT,CSASGGGEAFF
TRBV19,NA,TRBJ1-1,NA,TGTGCCAGTAGTCCCCGACGGGGGGGCACTGAAGCTTTCTTT,CASSPRRGGTEAFF
TRBV7-9,NA,TRBJ2-5,NA,TGTGCCAGCAGCCCGACGGGCAGCCGACAGTTCCAAGAGACCCAGTACTTC,CASSPTGSRQFQETQYF
TRBV5-4,NA,TRBJ2-1,TRBD1,TGTGCCAGCAGAGGTGACAGGGGAGCCTACAATGAGCAGTTCTTC,CASRGDRGAYNEQFF
TRBV28,NA,TRBJ2-7,NA,TGTGCCAGCAGTATTCGGTGGGGACACTCGTACGAGCAGTACTTC,CASSIRWGHSYEQYF
TRBV18,few,TRBJ1-6,TRBD1,TGTGCCAGCTCACCAACAGGGGGCGGCACCTATAATTCACCCCTCCACTTT,CASSPTGGGTYNSPLHF
TRBV20-1,NA,TRBJ1-1,NA,TGCAGTGCTAGAGGAACCCTAGAAGCTTTCTTT,CSARGTLEAFF
TRBV6-6,NA,TRBJ1-2,TRBD1,TGTGCCAGCAGGGGGACAGGGGAAGTGAGCTATGGCTACACCTTC,CASRGTGEVSYGYTF
TRBV7-9,NA,TRBJ1-2,TRBD1,TGTGCCAGCACCCGGGGAAACAGGGGAGATGGCTACACCTTC,CASTRGNRGDGYTF
TRBV19,NA,TRBJ1-5,NA,TGTGCCAGTAGACAGGACCGCCAGCCCCAGCATTTT,CASRQDRQPQHF
TRBV10-3,NA,TRBJ2-2,NA,TGTGCCATCAGATTTTCCGAGGAGAACACCGGGGAGCTGTTTTTT,CAIRFSEENTGELFF
TRBV2,NA,TRBJ1-1,TRBD1,TGTGCCAGCAGTGAGGAGGACAGGGCGGAAGCTTTCTTT,CASSEEDRAEAFF
TRBV25-1,few,TRBJ1-4,NA,TGTGCCAGCAGTGCCTGGAGGGGAAAACTGTTTTTT,CASSAWRGKLFF
TRBV4-1,NA,TRBJ1-2,NA,TGCGCCAGCAGCCAAGATGCGGGGGTTAACTATGGCTACACCTTC,CASSQDAGVNYGYTF
TRBV2,NA,TRBJ2-1,NA,TGTGCCAGCAGTGAAGATCGGGGGGCTAACAATGAGCAGTTCTTC,CASSEDRGANNEQFF
TRBV6-1,NA,TRBJ1-5,NA,TGTGCCAGCAGTGAAGCTGCGGGAAACTCCTTCCTTTATCAGCCCCAGCATTTT,CASSEAAGNSFLYQPQHF
TRBV7-2,NA,TRBJ2-1,TRBD2,TGTGCCAGCAGCTTAGCGTCGGCGGGGGGGCTATCCTACAATGAGCAGTTCTTC,CASSLASAGGLSYNEQFF
TRBV4-1,NA,TRBJ2-2,NA,TGCGCCAGCAGCCACTCACAGGGAACCGGGGAGCTGTTTTTT,CASSHSQGTGELFF